This T cell receptor (beta chain) was sequenced during a study of T cell changes during pregnancy in multiple sclerosis. Sequencing used immunoSEQ multiplex PCR; TCRdb keeps in-frame clones, though not all of them. The data hold around 3,500 clones, with about nine tenths observed a single time. This CDR3 has 17 amino acids. This TCR was sampled from a female donor in good health, enrolled as a control in a pregnancy study. The chain has TRBV21-1 and TRBJ2-7; the table names TRBD2, a call not compared with the DNA. TRBV21-1 is labeled a pseudogene. Sequencing used CD8+ T cells from peripheral blood mononuclear cells, obtained in the first trimester of pregnancy. The CDR3 is CASSILAGVASSYEQYF. The CDR3 DNA reads as TGTGCCAGCAGCATTCTAGCGGGGGTTGCGAGCTCCTACGAGCAGTACTTC.